This TCR beta chain was retrieved from a study of blood T cell repertoires in COVID-19. Overall study context: Sources were T cells, B-cell-depleted T cells, or PBMCs; the material itself was cDNA or gDNA.

Methods used by the authors: How many nucleated cells were present was estimated from reference gene primer amplification. The method was immunoSEQ multiplex PCR; TCRdb's version includes in-frame clones alone and lacks a portion of them. The V and J calls and clone size come from that table; D and trimming were worked out from the DNA. The table has about 240,000 clones, roughly 88% seen once; the top ten hold roughly an eighth. A few counts support this clone. Germline V gives CDR1 SGHTA, CDR2 FQGNSA. The CDR3 loop spans 17 amino acids. Trimming left V 2 bases short and J 0 bases short, with 15 bases between.

Sequencing used peripheral blood. This chain uses TRBV7-2 with TRBJ2-3; D may be TRBD2 (5 bases). The sequence derives from an elderly man with acute or convalescent COVID-19. This CDR3 is CASSLMGPRTSTDTQYF. The CDR3 region has the DNA TGTGCCAGCAGCTTAATGGGTCCGCGGACTAGCACAGATACGCAGTATTTT. The full variable domain, its missing parts supplied by reference TRBV7-2 and TRBJ2-3, is GAGVSQSPSNKVTEKGKDVELRCDPISGHTALYWYRQSLGQGLEFLIYFQGNSAPDKSGLPSDRFSAERTGGSVSTLTIQRTQQEDSAVYLCASSLMGPRTSTDTQYFGPGTRLTVL.